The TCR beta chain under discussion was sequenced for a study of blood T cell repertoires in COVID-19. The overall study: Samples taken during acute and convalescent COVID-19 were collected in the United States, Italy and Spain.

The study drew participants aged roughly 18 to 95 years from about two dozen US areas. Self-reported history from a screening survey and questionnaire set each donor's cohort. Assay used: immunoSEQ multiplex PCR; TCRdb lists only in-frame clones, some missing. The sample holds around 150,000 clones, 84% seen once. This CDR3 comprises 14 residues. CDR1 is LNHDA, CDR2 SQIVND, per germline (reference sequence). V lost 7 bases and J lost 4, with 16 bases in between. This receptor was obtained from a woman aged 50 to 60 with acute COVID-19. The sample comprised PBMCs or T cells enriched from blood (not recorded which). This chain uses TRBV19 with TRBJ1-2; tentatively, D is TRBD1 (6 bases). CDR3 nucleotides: TGTGCCAGTACCATCCCGGGACATTTCTATGGCTACACCTTC. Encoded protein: CASTIPGHFYGYTF. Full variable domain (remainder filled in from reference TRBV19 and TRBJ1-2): DGGITQSPKYLFRKEGQNVTLSCEQNLNHDAMYWYRQDPGQGLRLIYYSQIVNDFQKGDIAEGYSVSREKKESFPLTVTSAQKNPTAFYLCASTIPGHFYGYTFGSGTRLTVV.